This TCR beta chain appears in the sequencing data of a study of OX40 agonist ivuxolimab in advanced cancers. Looking at the study overall: Participants averaged 60 years of age (range 23 to 79) and were under 90% male. Two patients with cutaneous melanoma and one with hepatocellular carcinoma, three in total, showed partial responses.

Libraries were prepared by immunoSEQ multiplex PCR; TCRdb keeps only in-frame clonotypes and omits some of them. The sample carries some 50,000 clones, roughly nine tenths recorded once. Trimming left V 0 bases short and J 7 bases short, with 14 bases between. This CDR3 has 15 amino acids. CDR1 and CDR2 from the germline V gene are SGDLS and YYNGEE. The material was CD4+ or CD8+ T cells sorted from blood, obtained in a trial of the OX40 agonist ivuxolimab. This rearrangement joins TRBV9 to TRBJ1-5; D uncertain. This receptor was obtained from an adult with an advanced solid tumor such as melanoma, head and neck, liver or kidney cancer. The CDR3 DNA is TGTGCCAGCAGCGTAGGAGGAAGGCCCGAGCAGCCCCAGCATTTT. Its translation: CASSVGGRPEQPQHF.